The present TCR beta chain was sequenced within a study of blood T cell repertoires in COVID-19. This CDR3 spans 15 amino acids. The V gene's germline CDR1 is SEHNR and CDR2 FQNEAQ (reference sequence). Trimming at V came to 1 base and at J to 1 base, leaving 2 bases not matched to a gene. Assay: immunoSEQ multiplex PCR; the TCRdb copy retains only in-frame clones and omits some. Of around 200,000 clones in the sample, about 87% are singletons; the top ten hold 0.88%. The V gene is TRBV7-9, the J gene TRBJ1-1; TRBD1 matches 8 bases. Sequencing was carried out using peripheral blood. This clonotype was obtained from a woman aged 18 to 35 who had recovered from COVID-19. The CDR3 region has the DNA TGTGCCAGCAGCTTAGGGGACAGGAAGAACACTGAAGCTTTCTTT. Translated, it gives CASSLGDRKNTEAFF.